This T cell receptor (beta chain) was recorded in a study of cytomegalovirus exposure and HLA in healthy donors. Amplification used 60 Vbeta primers and 13 Jbeta primers. The repertoire was sequenced with immunoSEQ multiplex PCR; TCRdb's copy has only in-frame clones and lacks some. In the table there are some 190,000 clones, approximately 86% of which are singletons. On this clone: Its antigen is currently unknown.

Findings of the study overall: A later analysis, which compared TCR beta chains of equal frequency, found the HLA-associated ones more clonally expanded.

Material: PBMCs. This receptor was identified in a boy between 2 and 10 years old in good health and CMV-seronegative.

The CDR3 sequence is CASGLRLAAYEQYF. CDR3 nucleotide sequence: TGTGCCAGCGGCCTCAGGCTAGCAGCCTACGAGCAGTACTTC. The chain employs TRBV14 and TRBJ2-7; TRBD2 is a possible D gene (5 bases). This CDR3 has 14 amino acids. Germline CDR1 is SGHDN and CDR2 is FVKESK. Trimming stripped 8 bases from V and 2 bases from J, with 16 bases between.